Each of the 9 T cell receptor beta chains below was sequenced from the same sample in a study of T-cell reconstitution after alpha-beta-depleted transplantation in children. It was with unique molecular identifiers that the TCRbeta library was prepared. TCRdb recomputed calls from the PCR reads with MiXCR, one row per CDR3 protein. The table has around 700,000 distinct CDR3 sequences, around 13% seen once; the top ten hold 0.75% to 0.85%. The input for sequencing was PBMCs, taken before TCRalphabeta/CD19-depleted stem cell transplant. All receptors come from a girl aged 2-10 years with congenital amegakaryocytic thrombocytopenia, due to receive a stem cell transplant.

This clonotype was recorded at least ten times. The chain recombines TRBV5-1 with TRBJ2-1; 13 nucleotides agree with TRBD2. In germline, CDR1 is SGHRS, CDR2 YFSETQ. Losses at the gene ends were 4 bases for V and 2 bases for J; bases not matched to a gene: 9. The CDR3 runs 18 residues. The CDR3 nucleotides read TGCGCCAGCAGCAGCCCCCGACTAGCGGGAGGAGCCTACAATGAGCAGTTCTTC. Protein sequence: CASSSPRLAGGAYNEQFF.

V usage is TRBV4-1 and J usage is TRBJ2-7; the match to TRBD1 covers 11 bases. The CDR3 runs to 16 residues. Germline assignment: CDR1 MGHRA and CDR2 YSYEKL. The ends lost 2 bases at V and 2 bases at J; junction bases unmatched: 5. CDR3 protein: CASSQSWDRGTYEQYF. CDR3 DNA sequence: TGCGCCAGCAGCCAATCTTGGGACAGGGGGACCTACGAGCAGTACTTC.

This clonotype was observed a few times. This chain uses TRBV5-6 with TRBJ1-5; D gene ambiguous. Trimming stripped 1 base from V and 5 bases from J, with 10 bases between. Germline V gene sequence: CDR1 SGHDT, CDR2 YYEEEE. The CDR3 extends over 14 amino acids. For the CDR3, the DNA is TGTGCCAGCAGCTTGATCGGCTCCTATCAGCCCCAGCATTTT. It is translated as CASSLIGSYQPQHF.

This chain joins TRBV28 and TRBJ2-1; a weak D match, TRBD2 (6 bases). From germline, CDR1 is MDHEN and CDR2 SYDVKM. V lost 8 bases and J lost 6, with 17 bases in between. The CDR3 runs 14 residues. CDR3 sequence: CASHQTRDFNEQFF. The DNA for the CDR3 is TGTGCCAGCCACCAGACGCGGGATTTCAATGAGCAGTTCTTC.

In this sample, this clonotype turned up a few times. This chain links TRBV29-1 with TRBJ1-2; D is perhaps TRBD1 (6 bases). The germline CDR1 and CDR2 sequences are SQVTM and ANQGSEA. This CDR3 comprises 14 residues. Trimming stripped 2 bases from V and 4 bases from J, with 14 bases between. CDR3 nucleotide sequence: TGCAGCGTTGAAAGGGTGAGGGGGAGCTATGGCTACACCTTC. Amino acids: CSVERVRGSYGYTF.

In its sample, this clonotype was seen many times. V is TRBV5-6 and J is TRBJ2-1; D is perhaps TRBD1 (6 bases). This CDR3 comprises 15 residues. Trimming shortened V by 3 bases and J by 10 bases, and 20 bases separated the two germline ends. Germline V gene lookup returns CDR1 SGHDT and CDR2 YYEEEE. The CDR3 DNA reads as TGTGCCAGCAGCTGGGGGCCTTTAGAGTTCGGGGAGCAGTTCTTC. This codes for CASSWGPLEFGEQFF.

The V gene is TRBV2, the J gene TRBJ2-3; 8 bases are shared with TRBD1. CDR1 and CDR2 from the germline V gene are SNHLY and FYNNEI. This CDR3 has 13 residues. The V gene end was trimmed by 7 bases and the J gene end by 7 bases; junction bases not matched to a gene: 7. This CDR3 reads CASTTDRAYTQYF. CDR3 DNA: TGTGCCAGCACTACGGACAGGGCGTATACGCAGTATTTT.

This clonotype was picked up a small number of times. The rearrangement links TRBV5-1 to TRBJ2-2; D perhaps matches TRBD2 (6 bases). V lost 4 bases and J lost 0, with 13 bases in between. The CDR3 has 16 amino acids. Germline V gene data show CDR1 as SGHRS and CDR2 as YFSETQ. The CDR3 loop reads CASSVSGWSNTGELFF. The CDR3 coding sequence is TGCGCCAGCAGCGTAAGCGGGTGGTCGAACACCGGGGAGCTGTTTTTT.

The chain carries TRBV29-1 and TRBJ2-5, with TRBD2 matching 7 bases. Germline V gives CDR1 SQVTM, CDR2 ANQGSEA. Trimming cost V 7 bases and J 5 bases; bases outside gene matches: 10. This CDR3 has 13 residues. The CDR3 bases are TGCAGCGGGTGGGGAGGGGAATACGAGACCCAGTACTTC. Translation: CSGWGGEYETQYF.